The rows below give T cell receptor beta chains drawn from one sample of a study of tumor-infiltrating lymphocytes in localized non-small cell lung cancer. Measured with immunoSEQ multiplex PCR; TCRdb has only the in-frame clones, and not every one. The table lists some 15,000 clones, approximately 85% of them singletons. Sequencing was done on a sample of uninvolved lung tissue not adjacent to the tumor. These TCRs come from a human donor with non-small cell lung cancer. The CDR3 runs from the conserved cysteine through the conserved F or W. D genes are given only for firm matches. Only part of the rows carry a size: once, few, many, or a class if the clone is expanded.

d_gene	j_gene	v_gene	abundance	CDR3nt	CDR3aa
NA	TRBJ2-5	TRBV7-9	NA	TGTGCCAGCAGCTTAGATTTTCCAGAGACCCAGTACTTC	CASSLDFPETQYF
TRBD1	TRBJ2-6	TRBV5-4	NA	TGTGCCAGCAGCCGCGGACAGGCGATACTCTCTGGGGCCAACGTCCTGACTTTC	CASSRGQAILSGANVLTF
TRBD1	TRBJ1-1	TRBV5-4	once	TGTGCCAGCAGCTCGACCTACAGGGGAAACACTGAAGCTTTCTTT	CASSSTYRGNTEAFF
NA	TRBJ2-7	TRBV5-6	NA	TGTGCCAGCAGCCCTGTGGAGGGGGGCGAGCAGTACTTC	CASSPVEGGEQYF
NA	TRBJ1-2	TRBV7-9	NA	TGTGCCAGCGGGCGACAGGAGAACTATGGCTACACCTTC	CASGRQENYGYTF
TRBD2	TRBJ2-5	TRBV7-3	once	TGTGCCAGCAGCTCCACCGGGACTAGCGGGGAGACCCAGTACTTC	CASSSTGTSGETQYF
TRBD1	TRBJ1-1	TRBV5-6	NA	TGTGCCAGCAGCTTGGTTGACAGGGTGGAAACTGAAGCTTTCTTT	CASSLVDRVETEAFF
NA	TRBJ2-2	TRBV2	NA	TGTGCCAGCAAGTTGGGCCAGCCCACCGGGGAGCTGTTTTTT	CASKLGQPTGELFF
NA	TRBJ2-5	TRBV7-9	NA	TGTGCCAGCAGCTTAGGGTGGCAAGAGACCCAGTACTTC	CASSLGWQETQYF
TRBD1	TRBJ2-1	TRBV2	NA	TGTGCCAGCAGTGTGGAGGTCGGGACAGGGGACAATGAGCAGTTCTTC	CASSVEVGTGDNEQFF
NA	TRBJ1-2	TRBV5-1	NA	TGCGCCAGCAGCTTGGAGGGCGGTGGCTACACCTTC	CASSLEGGGYTF
TRBD1	TRBJ1-5	TRBV6-5	NA	TGTGCCAGCAGTAAGACAGGGGTGAGCAATCAGCCCCAGCATTTT	CASSKTGVSNQPQHF
NA	TRBJ2-7	TRBV30	NA	TGTGCCTGGAGTGTGGGACTTGGCTACGAGCAGTACTTC	CAWSVGLGYEQYF
TRBD2	TRBJ2-3	TRBV2	NA	TGTGCCAGCCATGGACTAGCGGGGGGCCCTGGCACAGATACGCAGTATTTT	CASHGLAGGPGTDTQYF
NA	TRBJ2-7	TRBV5-5	NA	TGTGCCAGCAGCTTGGGGCCGGGAGCGCCCTACGAGCAGTACTTC	CASSLGPGAPYEQYF
TRBD1	TRBJ2-7	TRBV5-1	NA	TGCGCCAGCTGCCGGGACAGCGCGTCCTACGAGCAGTACTTC	CASCRDSASYEQYF
NA	TRBJ1-6	TRBV5-8	NA	TGTGCCAGCAGCTCGGGGACCAGCACCCTAAGCTCCTATAATTCACCCCTCCACTTT	CASSSGTSTLSSYNSPLHF
NA	TRBJ2-7	TRBV5-1	NA	TGCGCCAGCAGCCCGGACGCGAGCTCCTACGAGCAGTACTTC	CASSPDASSYEQYF
TRBD1	TRBJ1-1	TRBV19	NA	TGTGCCAGTAGTATGGGGACAGAGTCTAACACTGAAGCTTTCTTT	CASSMGTESNTEAFF
NA	TRBJ1-2	TRBV4-2	once	TGTGCCAGCAGCCAAGATCGCCAGGACTATGGCTACACCTTC	CASSQDRQDYGYTF
NA	TRBJ2-3	TRBV5-4	NA	TGTGCCAGCAGCTTGTACGCCGGCACAGATACGCAGTATTTT	CASSLYAGTDTQYF
TRBD1	TRBJ1-2	TRBV5-1	few	TGCGCCAGCAGCCCTCGGGACAGGTCGAGCTATGGCTACACCTTC	CASSPRDRSSYGYTF
NA	TRBJ1-2	TRBV18	NA	TGTGCCAGCTCACGGACAAACAGGGATGGCTACACCTTC	CASSRTNRDGYTF
NA	TRBJ2-3	TRBV1	NA	TGCACCAGCAGCCCTAGGGATACGCAGTATTTT	CTSSPRDTQYF
TRBD1	TRBJ2-2	TRBV6-1	once	TGTGCCGGCAAGGACAGGGTTTGGGAATCCGGGGAGCTGTTTTTT	CAGKDRVWESGELFF
NA	TRBJ1-1	TRBV30	NA	TGTGCCCGAGGCCTGGGGACTGAAGCTTTCTTT	CARGLGTEAFF
TRBD2	TRBJ2-3	TRBV7-9	NA	TGTGCCAGCAGCGCACTAGCGGGGGCATCAGATACGCAGTATTTT	CASSALAGASDTQYF
NA	TRBJ2-3	TRBV11-3	NA	TGTGCCAGCAGCCAAACAGGGCATACGCAGTATTTT	CASSQTGHTQYF
NA	TRBJ1-3	TRBV11-2	once	TGTGCCAGCAGCGCCACACGGCGGGACTCTGGAAACACCATATATTTT	CASSATRRDSGNTIYF
NA	TRBJ1-1	TRBV10-2	NA	TGCGCCAGCAGTCTGGGGACCAACACTGAAGCTTTCTTT	CASSLGTNTEAFF
TRBD1	TRBJ2-3	TRBV7-2	NA	TGTGCCAGCAGCCCCCGACAGGGGGCTAGCACAGATACGCAGTATTTT	CASSPRQGASTDTQYF
TRBD1	TRBJ2-7	TRBV4-2	medium-sized	TGTGCCAGCAGCCAAGAACAGGGGAGCTCCTACGAGCAGTACTTC	CASSQEQGSSYEQYF
TRBD2	TRBJ2-7	TRBV7-9	NA	TGTGCCAGCAGCTCCAGCGGGACCTACGAGCAGTACTTC	CASSSSGTYEQYF
NA	TRBJ1-2	TRBV10-3	NA	TGTGCCATCAGTGAACCCCCAGGGGACTCTGGCTACACCTTC	CAISEPPGDSGYTF
NA	TRBJ1-1	TRBV11-2	NA	TGTGCCAGCAGCTTAGGGCAGGGAGTAGGGCGTACTGAAGCTTTCTTT	CASSLGQGVGRTEAFF
TRBD1	TRBJ1-2	TRBV29-1	NA	TGCAGCGCAATGGGACAGGGGGGTGGCTACACCTTC	CSAMGQGGGYTF
TRBD1	TRBJ2-7	TRBV18	NA	TGTGCCAGCTCACGGGCGACAGGGGGCGAAGAGCAGTACTTC	CASSRATGGEEQYF
NA	TRBJ1-1	TRBV6-5	NA	TGTGCCAGCAGTTACTCGGCACAAATGAACACTGAAGCTTTCTTT	CASSYSAQMNTEAFF